A selection of T cell receptor beta chains follows, all from one sample in a study of T cells in Graves' hyperthyroidism and ophthalmopathy. TCRdb fed the multiplex PCR reads into MiXCR, producing one record per CDR3 protein. The sample has about half a million distinct CDR3 sequences; about 16% are singletons. The specimen was blood. These receptors were taken from a woman younger than 45 with Graves' ophthalmopathy. The CDR3 runs from the conserved cysteine through the conserved F or W. The D gene is left open where the match is weak. Only some rows state a clone size, as once, few, many or a class for expanded clones.

cdr3_nt,cdr3_aa,d_call,v_call,clone_size,j_call
TGCAGCGTTGACTTAACGGTAGGCCGCACAGATACGCAGTATTTT,CSVDLTVGRTDTQYF,NA,TRBV29-1,NA,TRBJ2-3
TGTGCCATCAGTGAATTTGAGATAGCGAACACCGGGGAGCTGTTTTTT,CAISEFEIANTGELFF,NA,TRBV10-3,NA,TRBJ2-2
TGCGCCAGCAGGGCCCAAGTCGCAGATACGCAGTATTTT,CASRAQVADTQYF,NA,TRBV10-2,NA,TRBJ2-3
TGTGCCAGTAGTACGGGACTAGCGGGAGCTGGCGGGGAGCTGTTTTTT,CASSTGLAGAGGELFF,TRBD2,TRBV19,NA,TRBJ2-2
TGTGCCAGCAGTCAGAATTGGGGACAGAACTACAATGAGCAGTTCTTC,CASSQNWGQNYNEQFF,TRBD1,TRBV28,many,TRBJ2-1
TGTGCCAGCAGCCAAGATCTTACCGACCTCCAAGAGACCCAGTACTTC,CASSQDLTDLQETQYF,NA,TRBV3-1,many,TRBJ2-5
TGTGCCAGCAGCTCTGGGACTAGCGGGAGAAAAGAGACCCAGTACTTC,CASSSGTSGRKETQYF,TRBD2,TRBV11-1,many,TRBJ2-5
TGTGCCAGCAGTTTATACCCAGGAACGGGCCGAAACACCATATATTTT,CASSLYPGTGRNTIYF,NA,TRBV28,NA,TRBJ1-3
TGTGCCAGCAGTTTATTGACAGGGGGCCGGGAGACCCAGTACTTC,CASSLLTGGRETQYF,TRBD1,TRBV28,NA,TRBJ2-5
TGCGCCAGCAGCGGACAGGGGGCGAAAGATACGCAGTATTTT,CASSGQGAKDTQYF,TRBD1,TRBV5-1,many,TRBJ2-3
TGCAGTGCTAGAGATTACCGAGAGCAGTACTTC,CSARDYREQYF,NA,TRBV20-1,NA,TRBJ2-7
TGTGCCAGCAAGGCAGGGCTCATCTATAATTCACCCCTCCACTTT,CASKAGLIYNSPLHF,NA,TRBV12-3/TRBV12-4,few,TRBJ1-6
TGTGCCAGCACCCATGACGGGGGCGGGAGGGAAAAACTGTTTTTT,CASTHDGGGREKLFF,NA,TRBV11-1,NA,TRBJ1-4
TGTGCCAGCAGACTCCCGCGACAGGGTTCTGGAAACACCATATATTTT,CASRLPRQGSGNTIYF,TRBD1,TRBV6-1,NA,TRBJ1-3
TGTGCCAGCAGCGGGGACAGGGACACTGAAGCTTTCTTT,CASSGDRDTEAFF,TRBD1,TRBV7-2,NA,TRBJ1-1
TGTGCTAGCAGCCTAGCGGGAGGGCCTTCCTATGAGCAGTTCTTC,CASSLAGGPSYEQFF,TRBD2,TRBV7-7,many,TRBJ2-1
TGTGCCAGCTGGGTTAGCGGTCTCTACAATGAGCAGTTCTTC,CASWVSGLYNEQFF,NA,TRBV12-3/TRBV12-4,many,TRBJ2-1
TGCGCCAGCAGCCAGACACCTGGGGGCACTGAAGCTTTCTTT,CASSQTPGGTEAFF,NA,TRBV4-1,few,TRBJ1-1
TGTGCCATCTTGGGACACCCGGGGTATGGCTACACCTTC,CAILGHPGYGYTF,NA,TRBV10-3,NA,TRBJ1-2
TGTGCCAGCAGGGGGACTAGCGGGAGTGCGGATACGCAGTATTTT,CASRGTSGSADTQYF,TRBD2,TRBV28,few,TRBJ2-3
TGTGCCAGCAGCGTAGGGGGGGATCCCCCCTACGAGCAGTACTTC,CASSVGGDPPYEQYF,NA,TRBV9,many,TRBJ2-7
TGTGCCAGCTCACCCGCCACATTTATGGACACTGAAGCTTTCTTT,CASSPATFMDTEAFF,NA,TRBV18,many,TRBJ1-1
TGTGCCAGCAGTGCCTGGGGGGCGGACACAGATACGCAGTATTTT,CASSAWGADTDTQYF,NA,TRBV2,few,TRBJ2-3
TGCGCCAGCAGCTTGGTTGGCCTAGCGGGGATGAACACCGGGGAGCTGTTTTTT,CASSLVGLAGMNTGELFF,TRBD2,TRBV5-1,NA,TRBJ2-2
TGTGCCAGCAGTTACTCGAGGACGAGCTCCTATAATTCACCCCTCCACTTT,CASSYSRTSSYNSPLHF,NA,TRBV6-2/TRBV6-3,few,TRBJ1-6
TGTGCCACCGGACCCCCGGCCCATAATCAGCCCCAGCATTTT,CATGPPAHNQPQHF,NA,TRBV19,few,TRBJ1-5
TGTGCCACCAGTGACCATGACGGACGGAGGGGAGGCTACACCTTC,CATSDHDGRRGGYTF,NA,TRBV24-1,NA,TRBJ1-2
TGTGCCACTAGACAGGACAAAGAGACCCAGTACTTC,CATRQDKETQYF,NA,TRBV19,few,TRBJ2-5
TGTGCCAGCAGTTTACACAGGGGTCCTGCCTACAATGAGCAGTTCTTC,CASSLHRGPAYNEQFF,TRBD1,TRBV25-1,few,TRBJ2-1
TGCAGTGTGGGGCGGGAAGGCTACGAGCAGTACTTC,CSVGREGYEQYF,NA,TRBV20-1,NA,TRBJ2-7
TGCGCCAGCAGCACGGGGACAGGGAACACCGGGGAGCTGTTTTTT,CASSTGTGNTGELFF,TRBD1,TRBV5-1,NA,TRBJ2-2
TGTGCCAGTAGTAGGCTCCAACTCACCGGGGAGCTGTTTTTT,CASSRLQLTGELFF,NA,TRBV19,NA,TRBJ2-2
TGCAGTGCCCCCGCGGGGTGGGACTATGGCTACACCTTC,CSAPAGWDYGYTF,NA,TRBV20-1,many,TRBJ1-2
TGTGCCAGCAGGAGGGACAGGTGGGAATACAATGAGCAGTTCTTC,CASRRDRWEYNEQFF,TRBD1,TRBV28,NA,TRBJ2-1
TGCGCCAGCAGCGTCCGGACAGGGGTTATGGATACGCAGTATTTT,CASSVRTGVMDTQYF,TRBD1,TRBV4-3,few,TRBJ2-3
TGCAGTGCTAGAGAAGCGGGAGGGCCCCTCAATGAGCAGTTCTTC,CSAREAGGPLNEQFF,TRBD2,TRBV20-1,many,TRBJ2-1
TGTGCCAGCAGCCATCGACTAGCGGGAGGGCAAGAGACCCAGTACTTC,CASSHRLAGGQETQYF,TRBD2,TRBV3-1,many,TRBJ2-5
TGCAGCGTTGGTGAGATGGGGCTTCAGCCCCAGCATTTT,CSVGEMGLQPQHF,NA,TRBV29-1,NA,TRBJ1-5
TGTGCCAGCAGCTTAGCGTCGAGGGTACGCAATCAGCCCCAGCATTTT,CASSLASRVRNQPQHF,NA,TRBV7-8,many,TRBJ1-5
TGTGCCAGCAGTTACTCTTTAACCTCCTACGAGCAGTACTTC,CASSYSLTSYEQYF,NA,TRBV6-2/TRBV6-3,NA,TRBJ2-7
TGCGCCAGCAGCTTTACCTCTAGCGGGACGCCGCAGACCCAGTACTTC,CASSFTSSGTPQTQYF,TRBD2,TRBV5-1,many,TRBJ2-5
TGCAGTGCTAGACGGGGGGGCACTGAAGCTTTCTTT,CSARRGGTEAFF,NA,TRBV20-1,many,TRBJ1-1
TGTGCCAGCAGCGCCGAAGGTGGAGCCAGCTCACCCCTCCACTTT,CASSAEGGASSPLHF,NA,TRBV9,few,TRBJ1-6
TGTGCCAGCAGCTTAGCGGTGACGTCTGGAAACACCATATATTTT,CASSLAVTSGNTIYF,NA,TRBV7-2,many,TRBJ1-3
TGTGCCAGCAGGGCCTTCCTAGCCAAAAACATTCAGTACTTC,CASRAFLAKNIQYF,NA,TRBV27,many,TRBJ2-4
TGCGCCAGCAGTGGCCTTCTAGCGGGAGGGGCAGATACGCAGTATTTT,CASSGLLAGGADTQYF,TRBD2,TRBV10-1,many,TRBJ2-3
TGTGCCACCAGTCGCGCCGGTGAGCAGTTCTTC,CATSRAGEQFF,NA,TRBV24-1,many,TRBJ2-1
TGTGCCAGCAGCTATGACCAGGGACCAGAGACCCAGTACTTC,CASSYDQGPETQYF,NA,TRBV5-4,many,TRBJ2-5